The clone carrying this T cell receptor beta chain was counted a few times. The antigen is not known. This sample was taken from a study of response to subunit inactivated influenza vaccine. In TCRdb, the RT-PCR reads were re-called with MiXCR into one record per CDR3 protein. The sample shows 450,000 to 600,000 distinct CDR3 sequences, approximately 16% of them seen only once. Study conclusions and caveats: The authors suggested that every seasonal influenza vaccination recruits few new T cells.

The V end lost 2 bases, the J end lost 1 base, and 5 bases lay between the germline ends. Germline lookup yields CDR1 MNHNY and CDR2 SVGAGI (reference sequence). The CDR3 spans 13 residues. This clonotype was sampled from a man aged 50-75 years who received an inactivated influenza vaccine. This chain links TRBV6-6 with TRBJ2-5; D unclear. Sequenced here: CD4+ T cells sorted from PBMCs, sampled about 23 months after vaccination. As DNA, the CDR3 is TGTGCCAGCAGTTACGGGCCCCAAGAGACCCAGTACTTC. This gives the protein CASSYGPQETQYF.